This is a list of T cell receptor beta chains from one sample in a study of healthy donors' naive CD4 and CD8 T cells. TCRdb re-derived calls from the reads in MiXCR, one entry per CDR3 protein. The sample has approximately 180,000 distinct CDR3 sequences; 65% to 75% are singletons. Input material: naive CD4+ and CD8+ T cells sorted from blood, pooled from several donors. The source of these receptors is a pool of human donors in good health; the sample pools cells from several healthy donors. Both conserved end residues are part of each CDR3. The D gene is left open where the match is weak. Expanded clones are given a class, and other clones once, few, many or no size at all.

TRBD2,TRBJ2-3,-,TRBV18,CASSPLAGSTDTQYF,TGTGCCAGCTCACCTTTAGCGGGGAGCACAGATACGCAGTATTTT
-,TRBJ2-7,few,TRBV19,CASSITSGTPYEQYF,TGTGCCAGTAGTATAACGTCGGGGACCCCCTACGAGCAGTACTTC
-,TRBJ2-1,-,TRBV29-1,CSVDSLYNEQFF,TGCAGCGTTGATTCCCTCTACAATGAGCAGTTCTTC
-,TRBJ2-7,once,TRBV20-1,CSARDVIAGDYEQYF,TGCAGTGCTAGAGATGTAATAGCAGGGGACTACGAGCAGTACTTC
TRBD1,TRBJ2-1,-,TRBV27,CASSRDRVYNEQFF,TGTGCCAGCAGTAGGGACAGGGTCTACAATGAGCAGTTCTTC
TRBD1,TRBJ1-1,-,TRBV19,CASTRDRGNTEAFF,TGTGCCAGTACTCGGGACAGGGGAAACACTGAAGCTTTCTTT
TRBD2,TRBJ2-5,-,TRBV11-2,CASSAGLAPETQYF,TGTGCCAGCAGCGCAGGACTAGCGCCGGAGACCCAGTACTTC
-,TRBJ1-5,-,TRBV19,CASRLTSSNQPQHF,TGTGCCAGTAGATTGACAAGTAGCAATCAGCCCCAGCATTTT
-,TRBJ2-5,-,TRBV29-1,CSVGVWETQYF,TGCAGCGTTGGCGTCTGGGAGACCCAGTACTTC
-,TRBJ1-1,-,TRBV10-3,CAIQGAVNTEAFF,TGTGCCATCCAAGGTGCTGTGAACACTGAAGCTTTCTTT
-,TRBJ2-5,few,TRBV6-1,CASSEVELWWAQYF,TGTGCCAGCAGTGAAGTCGAGCTGTGGTGGGCCCAGTACTTC